The T cell receptor beta chain described here comes from a study of T cells after yellow fever vaccination. Whole-study results and caveats: Overall, a small share of clonotypes was seen in both CD4 and CD8 compartments.

The CDR3 has 13 residues. The V and J ends lost 8 bases and 2 bases respectively, with 13 bases between them. Germline CDR1 reads MNHEY; CDR2 reads SVGAGI. This clonotype turned up a few times. Its antigen is unidentified. Via MiXCR, TCRdb re-called the 5' RACE reads, giving one row per CDR3 protein. This table has a few hundred thousand distinct CDR3 sequences, roughly 4% appearing once. V usage is TRBV6-5 and J usage is TRBJ2-7, with D possibly TRBD1 on 5 matching bases. This receptor was taken from a man younger than 35 who received the YFV17D yellow fever vaccine. The input for sequencing was PBMCs, taken 5 days after the yellow fever booster vaccination. The CDR3 loop is CASSRVSTYEQYF. For the CDR3, the DNA is TGTGCCAGCTCCAGGGTATCCACCTACGAGCAGTACTTC.